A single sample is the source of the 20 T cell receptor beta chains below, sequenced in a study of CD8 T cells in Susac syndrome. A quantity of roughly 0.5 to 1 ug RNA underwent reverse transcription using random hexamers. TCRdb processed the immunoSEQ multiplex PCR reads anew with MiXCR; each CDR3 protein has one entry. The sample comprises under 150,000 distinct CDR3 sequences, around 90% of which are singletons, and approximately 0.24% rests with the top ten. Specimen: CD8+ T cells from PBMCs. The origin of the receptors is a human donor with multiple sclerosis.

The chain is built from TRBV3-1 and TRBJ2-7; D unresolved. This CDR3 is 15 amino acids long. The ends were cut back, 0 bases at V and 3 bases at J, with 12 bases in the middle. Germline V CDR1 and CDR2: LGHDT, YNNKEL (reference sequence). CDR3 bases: TGTGCCAGCAGCCAAGACGGATCACACTACTACGAGCAGTACTTC. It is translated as CASSQDGSHYYEQYF.

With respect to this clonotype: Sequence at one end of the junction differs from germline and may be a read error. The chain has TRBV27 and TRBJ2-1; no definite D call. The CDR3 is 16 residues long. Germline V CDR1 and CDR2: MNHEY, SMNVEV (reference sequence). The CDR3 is CASSLFGPGANSEQFF. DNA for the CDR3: TGTGCCAGCAGCTTATTCGGGCCCGGTGCCAATAGTGAGCAGTTCTTC.

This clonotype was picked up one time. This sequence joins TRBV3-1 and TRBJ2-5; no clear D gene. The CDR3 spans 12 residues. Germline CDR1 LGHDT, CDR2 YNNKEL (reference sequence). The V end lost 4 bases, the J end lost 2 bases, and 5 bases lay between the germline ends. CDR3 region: CASSPQQETQYF. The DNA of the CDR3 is TGTGCCAGCAGCCCCCAGCAAGAGACCCAGTACTTC.

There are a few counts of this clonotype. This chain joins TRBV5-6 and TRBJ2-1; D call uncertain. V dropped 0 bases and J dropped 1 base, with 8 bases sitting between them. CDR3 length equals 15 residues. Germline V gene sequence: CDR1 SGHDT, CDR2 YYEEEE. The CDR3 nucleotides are TGTGCCAGCAGCTTGGGTGGCGGTTCCTACAATGAGCAGTTCTTC. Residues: CASSLGGGSYNEQFF.

The CDR3 spells CASSIAYTYNEQFF. The CDR3 DNA sequence: TGTGCCAGTAGTATAGCTTACACTTACAATGAGCAGTTCTTC. The rearrangement uses TRBV19 and TRBJ2-1; D is unresolved. V gave up 1 base and J gave up 4 bases, with 8 bases separating them. Germline values: CDR1 LNHDA, CDR2 SQIVND (reference sequence). The length of the CDR3 is 14 residues.

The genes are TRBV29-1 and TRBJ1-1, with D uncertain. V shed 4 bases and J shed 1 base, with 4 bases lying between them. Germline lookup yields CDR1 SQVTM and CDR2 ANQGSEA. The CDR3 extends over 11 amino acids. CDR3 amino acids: CSVAQNTEAFF. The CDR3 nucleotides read TGCAGCGTTGCTCAGAACACTGAAGCTTTCTTT.

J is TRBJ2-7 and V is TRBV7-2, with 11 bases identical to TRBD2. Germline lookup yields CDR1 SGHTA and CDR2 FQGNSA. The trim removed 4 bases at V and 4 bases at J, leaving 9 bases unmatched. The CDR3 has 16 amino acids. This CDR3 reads CASSSLLAGGWYEQYF. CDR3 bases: TGTGCCAGCAGCTCCCTTCTAGCGGGAGGATGGTACGAGCAGTACTTC.

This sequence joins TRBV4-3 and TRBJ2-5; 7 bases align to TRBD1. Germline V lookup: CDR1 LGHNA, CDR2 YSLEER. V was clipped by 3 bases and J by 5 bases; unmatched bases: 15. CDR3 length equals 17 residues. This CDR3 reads CASSQKAQGVQRETQYF. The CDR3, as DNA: TGCGCCAGCAGCCAGAAAGCTCAGGGGGTGCAACGGGAGACCCAGTACTTC.

CDR3 sequence (DNA): TGTGCCTGGAGTGTCGGCTATGGCTACACCTTC. It encodes CAWSVGYGYTF. The V gene is TRBV30, the J gene TRBJ1-2; no firm D call. The CDR3 covers 11 residues. Trimming stripped 0 bases from V and 4 bases from J, with 3 bases between. CDR1 is GTSNPN, CDR2 SVGIG, per germline (reference sequence). The full variable domain, completed using reference TRBV30 and TRBJ1-2, is SQTIHQWPATLVQPVGSPLSLECTVEGTSNPNLYWYRQAAGRGLQLLFYSVGIGQISSEVPQNLSASRPQDRQFILSSKKLLLSDSGFYLCAWSVGYGYTFGSGTRLTVV.

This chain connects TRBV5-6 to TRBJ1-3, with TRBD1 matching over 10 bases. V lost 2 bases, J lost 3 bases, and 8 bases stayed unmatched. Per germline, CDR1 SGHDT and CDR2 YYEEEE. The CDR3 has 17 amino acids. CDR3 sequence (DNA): TGTGCCAGCAGCTTCCGGGACAGGGGTTCTTTTGGAAACACCATATATTTT. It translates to CASSFRDRGSFGNTIYF.

CDR3 residues: CASSLGPWGQSISYEQYF. In DNA, the CDR3 is TGTGCCAGCAGCTTAGGGCCCTGGGGACAGTCGATCTCCTACGAGCAGTACTTC. The chain employs TRBV7-9 and TRBJ2-7; 7 positions agree with TRBD1. Germline V lookup: CDR1 SEHNR, CDR2 FQNEAQ (reference sequence). CDR3 length: 18 amino acids. V trimming: 1 base; J trimming: 0 bases; junction bases outside the gene matches: 12. Full variable domain (rest looked up from reference TRBV7-9 and TRBJ2-7): DTGVSQNPRHKITKRGQNVTFRCDPISEHNRLYWYRQTLGQGPEFLTYFQNEAQLEKSRLLSDRFSAERPKGSFSTLEIQRTEQGDSAMYLCASSLGPWGQSISYEQYFGPGTRLTVT.

CDR3 bases: TGTGCCAGCAGTTGGGCTAGCGGTGAGCAGTTCTTC. Translation gives CASSWASGEQFF. J is TRBJ2-1 and V is TRBV28, with 7 positions matching TRBD2. Germline CDR1 MDHEN, CDR2 SYDVKM. Trimming removed 4 bases from V and 9 bases from J; junction bases left unmatched: 3. This CDR3 is built from 12 residues.

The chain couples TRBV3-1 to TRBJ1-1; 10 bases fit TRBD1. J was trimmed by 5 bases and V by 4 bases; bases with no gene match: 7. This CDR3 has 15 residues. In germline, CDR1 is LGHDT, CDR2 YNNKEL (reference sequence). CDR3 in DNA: TGTGCCAGCAGCCCCTCCCTGGGACAGGGGACTGAAGCTTTCTTT. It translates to CASSPSLGQGTEAFF.

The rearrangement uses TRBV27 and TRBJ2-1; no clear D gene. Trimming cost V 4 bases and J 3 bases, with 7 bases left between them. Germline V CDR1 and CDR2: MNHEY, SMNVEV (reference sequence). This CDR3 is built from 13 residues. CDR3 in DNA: TGTGCCAGCAGTTCAGCGATCTACAATGAGCAGTTCTTC. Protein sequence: CASSSAIYNEQFF.

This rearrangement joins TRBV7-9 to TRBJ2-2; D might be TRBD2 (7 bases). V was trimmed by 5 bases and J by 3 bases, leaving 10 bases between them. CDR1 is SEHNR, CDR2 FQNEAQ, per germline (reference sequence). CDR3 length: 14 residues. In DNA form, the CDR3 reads TGTGCCAGCAGCCCGGGGGGCCACACCGGGGAGCTGTTTTTT. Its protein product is CASSPGGHTGELFF.

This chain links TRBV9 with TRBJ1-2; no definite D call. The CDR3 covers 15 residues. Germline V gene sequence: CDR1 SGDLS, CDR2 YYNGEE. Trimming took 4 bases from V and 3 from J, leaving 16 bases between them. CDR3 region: CASSLATYSHYGYTF. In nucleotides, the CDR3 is TGTGCCAGCAGCCTAGCTACGTACAGCCACTATGGCTACACCTTC.

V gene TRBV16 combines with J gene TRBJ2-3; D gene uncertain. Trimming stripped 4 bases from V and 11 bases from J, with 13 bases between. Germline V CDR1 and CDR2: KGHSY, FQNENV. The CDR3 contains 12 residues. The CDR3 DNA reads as TGTGCCAGCAGCCTCACCACCTGGGAGCAGTATTTT. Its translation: CASSLTTWEQYF.

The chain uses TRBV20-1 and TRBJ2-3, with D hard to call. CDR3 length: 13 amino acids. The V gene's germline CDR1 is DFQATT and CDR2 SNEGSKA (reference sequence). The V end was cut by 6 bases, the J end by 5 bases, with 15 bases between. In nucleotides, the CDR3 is TGCAGTGCAACCCTTATTGGGGAAGATACGCAGTATTTT. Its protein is CSATLIGEDTQYF.

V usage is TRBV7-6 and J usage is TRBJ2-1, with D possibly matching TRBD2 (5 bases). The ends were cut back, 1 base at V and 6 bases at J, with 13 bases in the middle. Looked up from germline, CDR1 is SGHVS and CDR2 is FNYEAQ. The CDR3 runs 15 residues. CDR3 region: CASSLGTDFGNEQFF. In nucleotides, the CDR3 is TGTGCCAGCAGCTTAGGGACGGACTTTGGCAATGAGCAGTTCTTC.

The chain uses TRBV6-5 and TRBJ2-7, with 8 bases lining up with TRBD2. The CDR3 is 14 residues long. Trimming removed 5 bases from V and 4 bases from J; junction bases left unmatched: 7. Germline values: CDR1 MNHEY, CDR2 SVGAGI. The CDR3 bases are TGTGCCAGCAGTACGGGGGGGAGGAGATACGAGCAGTACTTC. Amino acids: CASSTGGRRYEQYF.